A selection of T cell receptor beta chains follows, all from one sample in a study of shared clonotypes between healthy human individuals. Sequencing was performed with immunoSEQ multiplex PCR; in TCRdb, only in-frame clones are kept and a portion is missing. The repertoire has more than 400,000 clones, about 84% of them found once; the top ten carry roughly 12%. The sequenced sample consisted of PBMCs. The receptors were gathered from a woman in her 40s in good health. Some clones in this sample may be carry-over from other donors' samples. The CDR3 runs from the conserved cysteine through the conserved F or W. A D gene is named only where the DNA matches it firmly. Not all rows give a size; the values are once, few, many and, for expanded clones, a class.

j_call clone_size v_call d_call cdr3_nt cdr3_aa
TRBJ2-2 NA TRBV30 NA TGTGCCTGGAGTGTATCCAGGGGAAACGGGGAGCTGTTTTTT CAWSVSRGNGELFF
TRBJ2-5 NA TRBV18 NA TGTGCCAGCTCAACCAGAGAGACCCAGTACTTC CASSTRETQYF
TRBJ2-2 NA TRBV27 NA TGTGCCAGCAGTTTATCGGCCAGACCGAACACCGGGGAGCTGTTTTTT CASSLSARPNTGELFF
TRBJ2-1 NA TRBV5-1 TRBD1 TGCGCCAGCAGCTCTCGGACAGGGGGCTACAATGAGCAGTTCTTC CASSSRTGGYNEQFF
TRBJ1-2 once TRBV30 NA TGTGCCTGGAATGCGAGGTCACTGGTCGTCGATGGCTACACCTTC CAWNARSLVVDGYTF
TRBJ2-7 NA TRBV7-9 NA TGTGCCAGCAGCTTTATCAGCTCCTACGAGCAGTACTTC CASSFISSYEQYF
TRBJ1-2 NA TRBV7-8 TRBD1 TGTGCCAGCAGCCCCGCAGGGACAGACTATGGCTACACCTTC CASSPAGTDYGYTF
TRBJ2-5 NA TRBV7-9 TRBD1 TGTGGGTCAGGACCACAGGGGGCAGAGACCCAGTACTTC CGSGPQGAETQYF
TRBJ1-2 NA TRBV28 TRBD1 TGTGCCAGCAGTTCACAGGGGCGGAACTATGGCTACACCTTC CASSSQGRNYGYTF
TRBJ1-1 once TRBV19 NA TGTGCCAGCAAACCCGGACATTTTCGCTCGAACACTGAAGCTTTCTTT CASKPGHFRSNTEAFF
TRBJ2-3 NA TRBV5-1 NA TGCGCCAGCAGCCCGCTGGGGCACGCTCGAACAGATACGCAGTATTTT CASSPLGHARTDTQYF
TRBJ2-3 NA TRBV5-1 TRBD2 TGCGCCAGCAGCAGGGGACTAGCGGGAGGGGAAGATACGCAGTATTTT CASSRGLAGGEDTQYF
TRBJ1-1 NA TRBV7-8 NA TGTGCCAGCAGCCCAAGACCTGAGAACACTGAAGCTTTCTTT CASSPRPENTEAFF
TRBJ2-1 NA TRBV11-2 TRBD2 TGTGCCAGCAGCTTAGCAGATAGCGGGACCTACAATGAGCAGTTCTTC CASSLADSGTYNEQFF
TRBJ2-2 few TRBV15 NA TGTGCCACCAGCAGAGAGACGTGGAACACCGGGGAGCTGTTTTTT CATSRETWNTGELFF
TRBJ2-3 NA TRBV30 TRBD2 TGTGCCTGGAGCCCGGGGAGGGGAACAGATACGCAGTATTTT CAWSPGRGTDTQYF
TRBJ2-3 once TRBV7-2 NA TGTGCCAGCAGCCCGAGGGGGGATACGCAGTATTTT CASSPRGDTQYF
TRBJ1-2 NA TRBV7-9 NA TGTGCCAGCAGCCCTACCTTCGGACAGCCCGACTATGGCTACACCTTC CASSPTFGQPDYGYTF
TRBJ1-2 NA TRBV5-6 NA TGTGCCAGCAGTTACGAGCGGACAGACCACTATGGCTGCACCTTC CASSYERTDHYGCTF
TRBJ2-2 NA TRBV4-2 NA TGTGCCAGCAGCCAAGATGGGGGTTTGAACACCGGGGAGCTGTTTTTT CASSQDGGLNTGELFF
TRBJ2-1 NA TRBV5-1 NA TGCGCCAGCAGCTTGGCCCCGGAATATAGTTATGGTGAGCAGTTCTTC CASSLAPEYSYGEQFF
TRBJ2-3 NA TRBV5-1 TRBD2 TGCGCCAGCAGCTTGGAATCTAGCGGGATCTCAGATACGCAGTATTTT CASSLESSGISDTQYF
TRBJ2-1 once TRBV25-1 TRBD2 TGTGCCAGCAGTGATAAACTAGCGGGAGACAAGCAGTTCTTC CASSDKLAGDKQFF
TRBJ1-4 NA TRBV30 TRBD1 TGTGCCTGGGAACCGGGACAGATCCCAACTAATGAAAAACTGTTTTTT CAWEPGQIPTNEKLFF
TRBJ1-2 NA TRBV5-1 NA TGCGCCAGCAGCCCCGCGGGGGGCGGCGAGGGCTACACCTTC CASSPAGGGEGYTF
TRBJ1-1 NA TRBV7-2 NA TGTGCCAGCAGCTTAGCCCAGGGGCCTGAAGCTTTCTTT CASSLAQGPEAFF
TRBJ2-1 NA TRBV18 NA TGTGCCAGCTCACCACCGGTGGGGGATGAGCAGTTCTTC CASSPPVGDEQFF
TRBJ1-5 NA TRBV28 TRBD1 TGTGCCAGCAGTTTGCCACCGGGACAGAGAACGCAGCCCCAGCATTTT CASSLPPGQRTQPQHF
TRBJ1-1 NA TRBV18 NA TGTGCCAGCTCACCCGGGGGGAACACTGAAGCTTTCTTT CASSPGGNTEAFF
TRBJ2-6 NA TRBV5-5 NA TGTGCCAGCACCCCAAGGACAGCCTTCTCTGGGGCCAACGTCCTGACTTTC CASTPRTAFSGANVLTF
TRBJ2-2 NA TRBV15 NA TGTGCCACCAGCAGAGAGTACAGGGTAAACACCGGGGAGCTGTTTTTT CATSREYRVNTGELFF
TRBJ2-7 once TRBV6-4 NA TGTGCCAGTAGCAAGGCAGGGGACCCAAACTACGAGCAGTACTTC CASSKAGDPNYEQYF
TRBJ2-2 NA TRBV7-2 TRBD2 TGTGCCAGCAGCTCCTCTTATAGCGGGAGACTTAACACCGGGGAGCTGTTTTTT CASSSSYSGRLNTGELFF
TRBJ2-7 NA TRBV7-8 NA TGTGCCAGCAGCCCCAGGGGACTCTCAGGCCCCTACGAGCAGTACTTC CASSPRGLSGPYEQYF
TRBJ1-1 NA TRBV18 TRBD1 TGTGCCAGCTCACCACGCGGGACAGAGAACACTGAAGCTTTCTTT CASSPRGTENTEAFF
TRBJ1-3 NA TRBV4-1 TRBD1 TGCGCCAGCAGCCAGAATGACAGGGGTCTCTCTGGAAACACCATATATTTT CASSQNDRGLSGNTIYF
TRBJ2-7 NA TRBV7-2 TRBD2 TGTGCCAGCAGCCCTAGACTAGCGGCCATCTCCTACGAGCAGTACTTC CASSPRLAAISYEQYF
TRBJ1-1 NA TRBV16 NA TGTGCCAGCAGCCAATTGGGGGCAGGCTCCGAAGCTTTCTTT CASSQLGAGSEAFF
TRBJ2-5 many TRBV15 NA TGTGCCACCAGCAGAGAAAAGGAGGGACCAAAAGAGACCCAGTACTTC CATSREKEGPKETQYF
TRBJ2-1 few TRBV5-1 NA TGCGCCAGCAGCTTTAATGCAGACGAGCAGTTCTTC CASSFNADEQFF
TRBJ2-1 NA TRBV2 NA TGTGCCAGCACCCCGCTATGCCTTTTCCTAGGAGTGGGGTCCTACAATGAGCAGTTCTTC CASTPLCLFLGVGSYNEQFF
TRBJ1-4 NA TRBV2 TRBD1 TGTGCCAGCAGTGGGTGGACAGGAAATAATGAAAAACTGTTTTTT CASSGWTGNNEKLFF
TRBJ2-7 NA TRBV14 TRBD1 TGTGCCAGCAGCCTCCTTACAGGGGGCTACGAGCAGTACTTC CASSLLTGGYEQYF
TRBJ1-5 NA TRBV6-1 NA TGTGCCAGCAGTTTTGGGACAAAGGGCAATCAGCCCCAGCATTTT CASSFGTKGNQPQHF
TRBJ1-1 once TRBV6-1 TRBD1 TGTGCCAGCAGTGAAGCGCTTGGGCAGGGGGGCTCTGAAGCTTTCTTT CASSEALGQGGSEAFF
TRBJ2-1 NA TRBV6-6 NA TGTGCCAGCAGTCCCGACTCCTACAATGAGCAGTTCTTC CASSPDSYNEQFF
TRBJ2-5 NA TRBV28 TRBD2 TGTGCCAGCAGTTTATCTATCGGGAGGGGACAAGAGACCCAGTACTTC CASSLSIGRGQETQYF
TRBJ2-5 NA TRBV5-1 NA TGCGCCAGCAGCCACGGAACGGCAGTCCAAGAGACCCAGTACTTC CASSHGTAVQETQYF
TRBJ2-7 NA TRBV28 NA TGTGCCAGCAGTTTCCAGGGGTGGTACGAGCAGTACTTC CASSFQGWYEQYF
TRBJ2-3 few TRBV27 NA TGTGCCAGCATGCACACAGATACGCAGTATTTT CASMHTDTQYF